This T cell receptor beta chain emerged from a study of T cells expressing NK-cell markers. Germline V gene sequence: CDR1 DFQATT, CDR2 SNEGSKA (reference sequence). The CDR3 consists of 15 residues. TCRdb re-called the 5' RACE reads and gives one entry per CDR3 protein, without DNA. The sample totals 350,000 to 500,000 distinct CDR3 sequences. The chain has TRBV20-1 and TRBJ2-3; the D call from TCRdb, TRBD1, cannot be confirmed without DNA. Sequencing was carried out using blood T cells: a sorted CD56 or NKG2C T cell subset, CD4+ or CD8+ T cells, or bulk PBMC T cells (not recorded which). This clonotype was sampled from a woman between 18 and 75 years old in good health. The chain's CDR3 is CSASSGQESTDTQYF.